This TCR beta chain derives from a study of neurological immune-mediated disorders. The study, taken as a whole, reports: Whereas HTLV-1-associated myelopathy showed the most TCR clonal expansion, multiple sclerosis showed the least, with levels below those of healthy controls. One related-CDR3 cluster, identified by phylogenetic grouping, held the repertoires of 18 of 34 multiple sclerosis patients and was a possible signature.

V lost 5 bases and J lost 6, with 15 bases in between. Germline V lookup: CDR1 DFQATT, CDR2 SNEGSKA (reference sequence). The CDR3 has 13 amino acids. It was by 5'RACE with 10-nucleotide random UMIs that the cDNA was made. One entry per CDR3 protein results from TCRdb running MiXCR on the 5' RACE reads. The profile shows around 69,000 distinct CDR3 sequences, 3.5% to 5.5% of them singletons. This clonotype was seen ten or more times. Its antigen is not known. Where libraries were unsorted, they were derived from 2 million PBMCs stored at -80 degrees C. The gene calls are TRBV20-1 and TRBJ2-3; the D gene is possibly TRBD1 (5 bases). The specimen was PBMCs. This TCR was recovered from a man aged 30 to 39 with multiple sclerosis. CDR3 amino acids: CSALRGGTDTQYF. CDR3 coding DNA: TGCAGTGCTCTTAGGGGCGGTACGGATACGCAGTATTTT.